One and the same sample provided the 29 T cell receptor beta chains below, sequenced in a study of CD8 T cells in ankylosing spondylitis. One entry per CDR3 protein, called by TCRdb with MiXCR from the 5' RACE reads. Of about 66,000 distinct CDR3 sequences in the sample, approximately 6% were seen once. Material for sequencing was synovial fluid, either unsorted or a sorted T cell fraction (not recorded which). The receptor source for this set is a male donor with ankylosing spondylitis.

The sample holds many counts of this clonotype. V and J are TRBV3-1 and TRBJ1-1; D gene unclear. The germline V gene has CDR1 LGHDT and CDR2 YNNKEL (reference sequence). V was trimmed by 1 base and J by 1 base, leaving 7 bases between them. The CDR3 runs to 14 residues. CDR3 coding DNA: TGTGCCAGCAGCCAAGGACAACAGAACACTGAAGCTTTCTTT. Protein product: CASSQGQQNTEAFF.

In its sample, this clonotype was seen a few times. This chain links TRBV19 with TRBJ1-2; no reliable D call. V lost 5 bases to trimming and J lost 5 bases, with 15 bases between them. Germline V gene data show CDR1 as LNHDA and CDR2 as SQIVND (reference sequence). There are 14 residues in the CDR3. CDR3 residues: CASSLSAGGYGYTF. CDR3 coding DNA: TGTGCCAGTAGTCTCTCGGCAGGAGGGTATGGCTACACCTTC. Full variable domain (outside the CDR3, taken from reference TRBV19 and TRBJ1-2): DGGITQSPKYLFRKEGQNVTLSCEQNLNHDAMYWYRQDPGQGLRLIYYSQIVNDFQKGDIAEGYSVSREKKESFPLTVTSAQKNPTAFYLCASSLSAGGYGYTFGSGTRLTVV.

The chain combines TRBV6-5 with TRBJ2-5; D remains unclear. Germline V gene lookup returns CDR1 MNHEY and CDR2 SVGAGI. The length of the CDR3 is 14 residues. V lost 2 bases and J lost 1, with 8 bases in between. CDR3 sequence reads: CASSYVSSQETQYF. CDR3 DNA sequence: TGTGCCAGCAGTTACGTGAGTAGCCAAGAGACCCAGTACTTC.

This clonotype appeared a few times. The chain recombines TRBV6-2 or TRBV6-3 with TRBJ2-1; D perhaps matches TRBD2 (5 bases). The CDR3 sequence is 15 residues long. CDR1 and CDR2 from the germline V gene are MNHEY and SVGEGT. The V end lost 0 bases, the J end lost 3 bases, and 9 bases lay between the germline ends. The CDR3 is CASSYSLGLYNEQFF. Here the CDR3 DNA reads TGTGCCAGCAGTTACTCGTTAGGACTCTACAATGAGCAGTTCTTC.

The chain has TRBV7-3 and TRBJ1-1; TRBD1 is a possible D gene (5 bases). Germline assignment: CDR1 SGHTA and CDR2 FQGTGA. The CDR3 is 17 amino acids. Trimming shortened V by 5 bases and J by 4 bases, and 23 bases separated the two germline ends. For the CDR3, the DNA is TGTGCCAGCAGCCCAAGCTTAACGCGGGACCGAGGCACTGAAGCTTTCTTT. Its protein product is CASSPSLTRDRGTEAFF.

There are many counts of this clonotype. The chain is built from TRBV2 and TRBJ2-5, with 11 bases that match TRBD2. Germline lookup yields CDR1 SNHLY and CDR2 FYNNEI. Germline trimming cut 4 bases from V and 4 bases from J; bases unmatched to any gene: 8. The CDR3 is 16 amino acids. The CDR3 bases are TGTGCCAGCAGTGGGTCTAGCGGGAGGTTCGCAGAGACCCAGTACTTC. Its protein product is CASSGSSGRFAETQYF.

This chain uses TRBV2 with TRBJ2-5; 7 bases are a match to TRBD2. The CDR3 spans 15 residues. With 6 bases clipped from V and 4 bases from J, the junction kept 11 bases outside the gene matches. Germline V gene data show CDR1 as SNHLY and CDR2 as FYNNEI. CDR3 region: CASSRTAGVGETQYF. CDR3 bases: TGTGCCAGCAGCCGCACCGCGGGAGTTGGAGAGACCCAGTACTTC.

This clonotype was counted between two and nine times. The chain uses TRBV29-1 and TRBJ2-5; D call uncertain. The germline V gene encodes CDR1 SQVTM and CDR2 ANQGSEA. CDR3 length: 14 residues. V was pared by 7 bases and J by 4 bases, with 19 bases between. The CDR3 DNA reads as TGCAGCGCTGGCTCCACAGCTTTCGGAGAGACCCAGTACTTC. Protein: CSAGSTAFGETQYF. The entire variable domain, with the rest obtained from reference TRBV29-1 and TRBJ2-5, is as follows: SAVISQKPSRDICQRGTSLTIQCQVDSQVTMMFWYRQQPGQSLTLIATANQGSEATYESGFVIDKFPISRPNLTFSTLTVSNMSPEDSSIYLCSAGSTAFGETQYFGPGTRLLVL.

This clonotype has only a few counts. The CDR3 reads CASRDRGPGNQPQHF. CDR3 coding DNA: TGTGCCAGCAGGGACAGGGGGCCCGGCAATCAGCCCCAGCATTTT. This chain joins TRBV28 and TRBJ1-5, with 11 positions matching TRBD1. After removal of 6 bases from V and 2 bases from J, the junction contained 3 bases not matched to a gene. The germline CDR1 and CDR2 sequences are MDHEN and SYDVKM. CDR3 size: 15 residues.

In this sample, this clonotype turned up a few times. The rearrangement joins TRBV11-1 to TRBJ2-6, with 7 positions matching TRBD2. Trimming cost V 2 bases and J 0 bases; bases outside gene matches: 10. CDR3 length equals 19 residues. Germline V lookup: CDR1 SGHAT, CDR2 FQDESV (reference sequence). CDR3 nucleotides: TGTGCCAGCAGCTTAACAGCCGGGACTACCGCCTCTGGGGCCAACGTCCTGACTTTC. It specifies CASSLTAGTTASGANVLTF.

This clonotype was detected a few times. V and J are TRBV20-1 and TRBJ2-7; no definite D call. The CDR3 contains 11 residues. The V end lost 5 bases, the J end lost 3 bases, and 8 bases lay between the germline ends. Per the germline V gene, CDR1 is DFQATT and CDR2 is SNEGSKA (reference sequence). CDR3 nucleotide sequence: TGCAGTGCTTCAAAAGACTACGAGCAGTACTTC. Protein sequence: CSASKDYEQYF.

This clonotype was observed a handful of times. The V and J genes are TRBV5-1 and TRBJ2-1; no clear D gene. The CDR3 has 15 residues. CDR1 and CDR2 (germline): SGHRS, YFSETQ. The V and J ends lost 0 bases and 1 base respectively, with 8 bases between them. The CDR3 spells CASSLDGGSYNEQFF. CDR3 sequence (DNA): TGCGCCAGCAGCTTGGACGGCGGTTCCTACAATGAGCAGTTCTTC.

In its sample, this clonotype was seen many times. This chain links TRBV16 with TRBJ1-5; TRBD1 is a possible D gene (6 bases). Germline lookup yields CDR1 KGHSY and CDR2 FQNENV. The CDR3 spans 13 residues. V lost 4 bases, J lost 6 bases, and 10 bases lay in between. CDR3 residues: CASSREGGQPQHF. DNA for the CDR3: TGTGCCAGCAGCCGGGAGGGGGGTCAGCCCCAGCATTTT.

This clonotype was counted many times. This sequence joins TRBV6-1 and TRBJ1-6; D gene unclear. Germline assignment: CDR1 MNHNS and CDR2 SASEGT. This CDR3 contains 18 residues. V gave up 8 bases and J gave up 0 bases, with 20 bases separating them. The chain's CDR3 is CASEDRTALYSYNSPLHF. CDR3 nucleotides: TGTGCCAGCGAGGACCGGACGGCGCTCTACTCCTATAATTCACCCCTCCACTTT.

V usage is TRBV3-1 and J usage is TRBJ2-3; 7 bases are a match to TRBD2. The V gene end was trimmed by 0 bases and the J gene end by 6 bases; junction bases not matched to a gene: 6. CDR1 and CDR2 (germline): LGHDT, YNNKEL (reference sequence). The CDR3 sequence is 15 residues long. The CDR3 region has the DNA TGTGCCAGCAGCCAAGATCGCGGGAGCTCGGATACGCAGTATTTT. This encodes CASSQDRGSSDTQYF.

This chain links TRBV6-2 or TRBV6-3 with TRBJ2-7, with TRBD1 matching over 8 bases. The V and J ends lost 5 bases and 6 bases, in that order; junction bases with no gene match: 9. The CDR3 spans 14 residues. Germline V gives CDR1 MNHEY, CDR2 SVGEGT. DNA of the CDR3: TGTGCCAGCAGTGCCCGACAGGGGAGTTCCGAGCAGTACTTC. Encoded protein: CASSARQGSSEQYF.

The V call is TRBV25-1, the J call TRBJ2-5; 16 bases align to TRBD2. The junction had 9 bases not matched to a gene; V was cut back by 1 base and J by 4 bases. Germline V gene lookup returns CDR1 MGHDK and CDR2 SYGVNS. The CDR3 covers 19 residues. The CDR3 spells CASSEWVGTSGRAGETQYF. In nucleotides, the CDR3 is TGTGCCAGCAGTGAATGGGTTGGGACTAGCGGGAGGGCAGGAGAGACCCAGTACTTC.

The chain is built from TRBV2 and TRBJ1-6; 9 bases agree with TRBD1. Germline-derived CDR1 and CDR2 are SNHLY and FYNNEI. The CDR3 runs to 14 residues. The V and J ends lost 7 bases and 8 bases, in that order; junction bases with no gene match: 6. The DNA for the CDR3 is TGTGCCAGCAAAGGAACAGGGGGCGATTCACCCCTCCACTTT. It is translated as CASKGTGGDSPLHF.

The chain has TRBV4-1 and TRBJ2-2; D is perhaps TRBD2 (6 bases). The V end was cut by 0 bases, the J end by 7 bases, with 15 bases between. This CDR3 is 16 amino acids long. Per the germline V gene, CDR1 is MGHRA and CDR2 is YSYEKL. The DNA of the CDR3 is TGCGCCAGCAGCCAAGAACCTAGCGTCATCAACGGGGAGCTGTTTTTT. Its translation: CASSQEPSVINGELFF.

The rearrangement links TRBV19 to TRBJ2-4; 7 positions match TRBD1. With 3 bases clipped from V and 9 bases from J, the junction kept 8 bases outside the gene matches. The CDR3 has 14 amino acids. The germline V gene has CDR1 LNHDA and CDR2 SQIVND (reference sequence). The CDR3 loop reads CASSMATGVGIQYF. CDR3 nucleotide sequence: TGTGCCAGTAGTATGGCCACAGGGGTTGGCATTCAGTACTTC.

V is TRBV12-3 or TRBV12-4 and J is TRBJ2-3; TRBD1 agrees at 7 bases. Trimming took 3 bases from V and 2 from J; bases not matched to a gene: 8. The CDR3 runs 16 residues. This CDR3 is CASSLAGTDYTDTQYF. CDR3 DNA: TGTGCCAGCAGTTTGGCCGGGACAGATTACACAGATACGCAGTATTTT.

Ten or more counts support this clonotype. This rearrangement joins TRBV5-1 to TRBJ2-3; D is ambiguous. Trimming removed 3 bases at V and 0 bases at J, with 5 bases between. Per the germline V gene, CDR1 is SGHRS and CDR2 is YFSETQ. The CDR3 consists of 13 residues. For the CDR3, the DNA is TGCGCCAGCAGCTCCGGTAGCACAGATACGCAGTATTTT. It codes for CASSSGSTDTQYF.

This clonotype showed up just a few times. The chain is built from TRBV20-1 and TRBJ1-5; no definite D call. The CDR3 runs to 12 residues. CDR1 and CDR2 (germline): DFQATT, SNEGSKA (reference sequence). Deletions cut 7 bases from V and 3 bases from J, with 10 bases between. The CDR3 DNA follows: TGCAGTGGCGGAAGGGTCAATCAGCCCCAGCATTTT. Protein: CSGGRVNQPQHF.

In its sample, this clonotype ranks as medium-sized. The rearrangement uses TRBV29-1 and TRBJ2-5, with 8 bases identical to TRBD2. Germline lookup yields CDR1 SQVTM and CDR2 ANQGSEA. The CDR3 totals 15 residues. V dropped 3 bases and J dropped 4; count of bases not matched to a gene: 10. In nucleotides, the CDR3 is TGCAGCGTTGAGTTAGACGGGAGGGGTTTAGAGACCCAGTACTTC. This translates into CSVELDGRGLETQYF.

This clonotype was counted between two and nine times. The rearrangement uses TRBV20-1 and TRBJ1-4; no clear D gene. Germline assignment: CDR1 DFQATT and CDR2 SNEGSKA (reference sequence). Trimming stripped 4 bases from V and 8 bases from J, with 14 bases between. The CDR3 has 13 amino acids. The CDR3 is CSATKLVREKLFF. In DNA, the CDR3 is TGCAGTGCTACTAAGTTGGTGCGGGAAAAACTGTTTTTT.

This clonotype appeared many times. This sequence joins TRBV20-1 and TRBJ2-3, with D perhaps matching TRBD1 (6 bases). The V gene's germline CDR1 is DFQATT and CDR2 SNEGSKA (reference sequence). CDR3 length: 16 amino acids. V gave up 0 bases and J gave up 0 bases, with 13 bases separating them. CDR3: CSARDGGRISTDTQYF. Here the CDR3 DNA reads TGCAGTGCTAGAGATGGGGGCAGGATAAGCACAGATACGCAGTATTTT.

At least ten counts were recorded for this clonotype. CDR3 sequence (DNA): TGTGCCAGCAGCTTATCGGGTCAAGTAGGGGCCCAAGAGACCCAGTACTTC. Amino acid sequence: CASSLSGQVGAQETQYF. V is TRBV7-8 and J is TRBJ2-5, with D maybe TRBD1 (5 bases). This CDR3 is 17 amino acids long. Germline V lookup: CDR1 SGHVS, CDR2 FQNEAQ. V lost 2 bases and J lost 1, with 17 bases in between.

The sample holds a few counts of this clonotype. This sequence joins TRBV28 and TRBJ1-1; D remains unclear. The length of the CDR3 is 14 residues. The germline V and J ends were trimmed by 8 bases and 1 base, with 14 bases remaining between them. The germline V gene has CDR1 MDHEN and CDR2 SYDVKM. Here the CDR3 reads CASRLPIQNTEAFF. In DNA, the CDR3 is TGTGCCAGCCGTCTCCCTATACAGAACACTGAAGCTTTCTTT.

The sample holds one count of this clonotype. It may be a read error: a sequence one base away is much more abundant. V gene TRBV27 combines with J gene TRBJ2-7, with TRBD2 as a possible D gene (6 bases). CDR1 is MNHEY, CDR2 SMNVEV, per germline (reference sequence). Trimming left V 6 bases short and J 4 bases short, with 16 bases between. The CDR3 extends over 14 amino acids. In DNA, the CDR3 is TGTGCCAGCAGCCGAGGGACTTGTGGGTACGAGCAGTACTTC. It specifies CASSRGTCGYEQYF.